This entry features one T cell receptor beta chain sequence. Antigen: not known. This sample is drawn from a study of response to subunit inactivated influenza vaccine. Points from the study as a whole: The study's authors posited that every seasonal influenza vaccination enlists few new T cells.

Germline CDR1 and CDR2: SGHVS and FNYEAQ. This CDR3 is 18 amino acids long. The V segment lost 4 bases and the J segment 0 bases; nucleotides outside the gene matches: 10. Via MiXCR, TCRdb re-called the RT-PCR reads, giving one row per CDR3 protein. The sample records more than 400,000 distinct CDR3 sequences, approximately 11% being singletons. This material consisted of PBMCs from blood, taken 40 to 50 days after vaccination. This chain links TRBV7-6 with TRBJ2-1; 9 nucleotides line up with TRBD2. This sequence was found in a man over 45 who received an inactivated influenza vaccine. The CDR3 region has the DNA TGTGCCAGCAGCTCCCCCAGGGGCGGGGGGGGCTCCTACAATGAGCAGTTCTTC. Encoded protein: CASSSPRGGGGSYNEQFF.